The 7 T cell receptor beta chains listed next were all sequenced from one sample in a study of T cell clonotyping in hematopoietic cell transplantation. Clones were sequenced by immunoSEQ multiplex PCR, and TCRdb holds only the in-frame ones, with some missing. The sample lists tens of thousands of clones; about nine tenths were seen once. Specified time point: recipient sample about 28 days before transplant, after cytoreduction. The material was peripheral blood mononuclear cells, obtained before stem cell transplant. The receptors originated from a man in his sixties with biphenotypic leukemia. Some clones in this sample may be carry-over from other donors' samples.

The rearrangement links TRBV28 to TRBJ2-7; 10 positions agree with TRBD1. V lost 4 bases to trimming and J lost 4 bases; unmatched junction nucleotides: 4. The CDR3 runs to 14 residues. The germline V gene has CDR1 MDHEN and CDR2 SYDVKM. The CDR3 is CASSYGTGVYEQYF. DNA of the CDR3: TGTGCCAGCAGTTACGGGACAGGGGTTTACGAGCAGTACTTC.

This clone was detected a few times. This chain uses TRBV11-2 with TRBJ2-1, with TRBD2 matching over 12 bases. The CDR3 length is 19 residues. Germline values: CDR1 SGHAT, CDR2 FQNNGV. The J segment lost 5 bases and the V segment lost 1 base, leaving 12 bases of the junction unmatched. CDR3 in DNA: TGTGCCAGCAGCTTAGTTGGGCTAGCGGGAGGGCTCAGCGACAATGAGCAGTTCTTC. It codes for CASSLVGLAGGLSDNEQFF.

The genes are TRBV30 and TRBJ1-1; 9 nucleotides align to TRBD1. Germline V gene sequence: CDR1 GTSNPN, CDR2 SVGIG (reference sequence). J gave up 5 bases and V 3 bases, and 4 bases lay outside the gene matches. This CDR3 is built from 13 residues. The CDR3 loop is CAWSAGTGTEAFF. The CDR3 DNA is TGTGCCTGGAGCGCTGGGACAGGGACTGAAGCTTTCTTT.

The V call is TRBV29-1, the J call TRBJ2-3; possible D gene TRBD1, 6 bases. Trimming took off 7 bases at V and 11 bases at J, with 22 bases between the two ends. The germline V gene encodes CDR1 SQVTM and CDR2 ANQGSEA. This CDR3 contains 13 residues. The CDR3 protein is CSARTAPAAMQYF. For the CDR3, the DNA is TGCAGCGCTCGGACAGCCCCCGCAGCTATGCAGTATTTT.

This chain uses TRBV6-1 with TRBJ2-5; no clear D gene. The CDR3 has 14 amino acids. The V and J ends lost 3 bases and 5 bases respectively, with 13 bases between them. Germline V gives CDR1 MNHNS, CDR2 SASEGT. The CDR3 region has the DNA TGTGCCAGCAGTGAGTCTTGGCAGTGGGAGACCCAGTACTTC. It encodes CASSESWQWETQYF.

This chain connects TRBV11-2 to TRBJ1-2; 10 bases align to TRBD1. The CDR3 loop spans 15 amino acids. CDR1 is SGHAT and CDR2 is FQNNGV in the germline V gene. V shed 6 bases, J shed 3 bases, and the junction held 7 bases outside the gene matches. DNA of the CDR3: TGTGCCAGCAGATCAGCCGGGACAGGGGACTATGGCTACACCTTC. Protein: CASRSAGTGDYGYTF. The variable domain in full, with the rest retrieved from reference TRBV11-2 and TRBJ1-2, is EAGVAQSPRYKIIEKRQSVAFWCNPISGHATLYWYQQILGQGPKLLIQFQNNGVVDDSQLPKDRFSAERLKGVDSTLKIQPAKLEDSAVYLCASRSAGTGDYGYTFGSGTRLTVV.

This chain joins TRBV6-6 and TRBJ2-3, with 8 positions matching TRBD2. The CDR3 consists of 14 residues. The germline V gene encodes CDR1 MNHNY and CDR2 SVGAGI (reference sequence). Trimming took 11 bases from V and 8 from J; bases not matched to a gene: 15. CDR3 DNA: TGTGCCGTACAGCGGGACCCCGCGGGGGGTACGCAGTATTTT. It codes for CAVQRDPAGGTQYF.